This paragraph reports one TCR beta chain. Its specificity is unknown. Repertoires were generated with immunoSEQ multiplex PCR, while TCRdb's copy carries only in-frame clones and drops some. Here the sample spans tens of thousands of clones, 80% to 95% being singletons. The source of the sample is a study of T cell responses to AZD1222 COVID-19 vaccine. Study-level results: Elevations in Spike-specific TCR breadth and depth followed administration of two AZD1222 doses. Dominant at 160-218 and 743-854, vaccine-associated CD4 TCRs also spanned spike.

The TCR was taken from an adult who received the MenACWY meningococcal vaccine as a control. The sequences come from peripheral blood, collected 28 days after the second dose of the MenACWY control vaccine.

The CDR3 sequence is CASSQERVIGEVNYGYTF. The CDR3 bases are TGCGCCAGCAGCCAAGAAAGAGTAATCGGGGAGGTTAACTATGGCTACACCTTC. J is TRBJ1-2 and V is TRBV4-3; D is undetermined. V was trimmed by 0 bases and J by 1 base, leaving 18 bases between them. CDR3 length: 18 residues. The germline V gene encodes CDR1 LGHNA and CDR2 YSLEER.